This T cell receptor beta chain was recovered during a study of blood T cell repertoires in COVID-19. Overall study context: Donors in the United States, Italy and Spain gave samples during acute or convalescent COVID-19.

Followed over time, Seattle patients had been enrolled while infection was active. V trimming: 6 bases; J trimming: 7 bases; junction bases outside the gene matches: 11. The germline CDR1 and CDR2 sequences are MNHEY and SVGAGI. The CDR3 is 15 amino acids. Here immunoSEQ multiplex PCR was the method, and the copy in TCRdb shows in-frame clones only, minus some. The data show a few hundred thousand clones, more than 85% seen once. This receptor was identified in a person aged 18-35 years with COVID-19, enrolled during active disease. This chain joins TRBV6-5 and TRBJ2-7; 11 bases agree with TRBD1. Sequencing used peripheral blood. CDR3 sequence: CASRGTGGLRMEQYF. In nucleotides, the CDR3 is TGTGCCAGCAGAGGGACAGGGGGGCTACGAATGGAGCAGTACTTC.